A selection of T cell receptor beta chains follows, all from one sample in a study of lymphopenia after photon versus proton radiotherapy. TCRdb's table, derived via immunoSEQ multiplex PCR, lists solely in-frame clones and lacks some. The sample has 150,000 to 200,000 clones; 80% to 90% are singletons. The material sequenced was peripheral blood, taken from a patient treated with photon-based radiotherapy. The receptors shown here come from a man aged 50-60 years with gastric cancer. Each CDR3 is given with its conserved first and last residue. The D gene is left open where the match is weak. Part of the rows lack a size; the others show once, few, many or a class for expanded clones.

d_call clone_size j_call v_call cdr3_aa cdr3_nt
- - TRBJ1-4 TRBV30 CAWNLPSTKGSEKLFF TGTGCCTGGAACCTCCCCTCAACAAAGGGTAGTGAAAAACTGTTTTTT
- - TRBJ2-3 TRBV7-9 CASSDHRQADTQYF TGTGCCAGCAGCGATCACCGACAGGCAGATACGCAGTATTTT
- - TRBJ2-2 TRBV18 CASFTTNTGELFF TGTGCCAGCTTTACGACGAACACCGGGGAGCTGTTTTTT
TRBD2 - TRBJ2-7 TRBV5-1 CASSLGAGGTYEQYF TGCGCCAGCAGCTTGGGGGCGGGAGGGACCTACGAGCAGTACTTC
- - TRBJ1-3 TRBV4-2 CASSQDLGNTIYF TGTGCCAGCAGCCAAGATTTGGGAAACACCATATATTTT
- - TRBJ1-2 TRBV19 CASSVGFYGYTF TGTGCCAGTAGTGTAGGATTCTATGGCTACACCTTC
TRBD1 - TRBJ2-7 TRBV11-2 CASSPGQGTYEQYF TGTGCCAGCAGCCCGGGACAGGGAACCTACGAGCAGTACTTC
- once TRBJ1-1 TRBV7-6 CASSSQSYTEAFF TGTGCCAGCAGCTCCCAGTCGTACACTGAAGCTTTCTTT
- - TRBJ1-5 TRBV18 CASSGGTVDSNQPQHF TGTGCCAGCTCGGGGGGGACGGTCGATAGCAATCAGCCCCAGCATTTT
- - TRBJ1-2 TRBV7-3 CASSYDPKDGYTF TGTGCCAGCAGCTACGACCCAAAAGATGGCTACACCTTC
- - TRBJ2-7 TRBV7-2 CASSLAMGSSYEQYF TGTGCCAGCAGCTTAGCTATGGGGTCCTCCTACGAGCAGTACTTC
TRBD2 - TRBJ2-5 TRBV6-5 CASSPGGLETQYF TGTGCCAGCAGTCCGGGGGGTCTGGAGACCCAGTACTTC
- - TRBJ2-3 TRBV18 CASSPGDSLGFPSTDTQYF TGTGCCAGCTCACCAGGGGACTCCTTAGGGTTTCCTAGCACAGATACGCAGTATTTT
- - TRBJ1-2 TRBV28 CASSPAYYGYTF TGTGCCAGCTCTCCGGCGTACTATGGCTACACCTTC
- - TRBJ2-3 TRBV5-1 CASSEASTDTQYF TGCGCCAGCAGTGAGGCAAGCACAGATACGCAGTATTTT
- - TRBJ2-7 TRBV28 CASSRGGTYEQYF TGTGCCAGCAGCCGAGGGGGAACCTACGAGCAGTACTTC
TRBD2 - TRBJ2-1 TRBV19 CASSRTSGSLYNEQFF TGTGCCAGTAGCCGGACTAGCGGGTCCCTTTACAATGAGCAGTTCTTC
- - TRBJ2-5 TRBV2 CASRVIDRSQGTQYF TGTGCCAGCAGGGTGATAGACAGGTCCCAGGGAACCCAGTACTTC
TRBD2 - TRBJ2-7 TRBV6-6 CASSLSSGSLYEQYF TGTGCCAGCAGTTTATCGAGCGGGAGCCTCTACGAGCAGTACTTC
- - TRBJ2-7 TRBV18 CASSRGARLYEQYF TGTGCCAGCTCACGGGGGGCGCGTCTCTACGAGCAGTACTTC
TRBD1 - TRBJ2-2 TRBV30 CAFNRGHTGELFF TGTGCCTTTAACAGGGGGCACACCGGGGAGCTGTTTTTT
- - TRBJ1-1 TRBV4-2 CASSHAMGRKNTEAFF TGTGCCAGCAGCCACGCGATGGGACGGAAGAACACTGAAGCTTTCTTT
- - TRBJ2-7 TRBV28 CASLGGRLYEQYF TGTGCCAGCCTCGGGGGGCGATTATACGAGCAGTACTTC
TRBD2 - TRBJ2-7 TRBV6-1 CASSEYGLAGQEQYF TGTGCCAGCAGTGAATACGGACTAGCGGGACAAGAGCAGTACTTC
TRBD1 - TRBJ1-1 TRBV7-2 CASSFQGVPNTEAFF TGTGCCAGCAGCTTCCAGGGGGTCCCTAACACTGAAGCTTTCTTT
- - TRBJ1-1 TRBV30 CAWSVRRVGEAFF TGTGCCTGGAGTGTCAGGCGTGTAGGGGAAGCTTTCTTT
TRBD1 - TRBJ1-1 TRBV7-9 CASSPWTGTEAFF TGTGCCAGCAGCCCCTGGACAGGGACTGAAGCTTTCTTT
TRBD2 few TRBJ2-1 TRBV19 CASSIVDGRGIGEQFF TGTGCCAGTAGTATAGTTGACGGGAGGGGAATTGGAGAGCAGTTCTTC
- - TRBJ2-2 TRBV28 CASSTRRRPGELFF TGTGCCAGCAGCACACGCCGGAGGCCCGGGGAGCTGTTTTTT
TRBD2 - TRBJ2-5 TRBV9 CASSVDQRGTQYF TGTGCCAGCAGCGTAGATCAGCGGGGGACCCAGTACTTC
- - TRBJ2-2 TRBV19 CASTPLGRFDGELFF TGTGCCAGTACCCCTTTGGGCAGGTTTGACGGGGAGCTGTTTTTT
- - TRBJ1-5 TRBV15 CATSRGRFGQPQHF TGTGCCACCAGCAGGGGTCGGTTTGGGCAGCCCCAGCATTTT
TRBD1 - TRBJ2-4 TRBV7-2 CASTPDRGGNIQYF TGTGCCAGCACCCCTGACAGGGGGGGAAACATTCAGTACTTC
- - TRBJ1-2 TRBV28 CASSSPSTTGYTF TGTGCCAGCAGCTCCCCTTCAACCACTGGCTACACCTTC
- - TRBJ2-2 TRBV29-1 CSGGDHTGELFF TGCAGCGGGGGGGATCACACCGGGGAGCTGTTTTTT
- - TRBJ2-1 TRBV11-1 CASSQGLSNEQFF TGTGCCAGCAGCCAAGGGTTAAGCAATGAGCAGTTCTTC
- - TRBJ2-6 TRBV6-1 CASSGGSSGANVLTF TGTGCCAGCAGTGGTGGGAGCTCTGGGGCCAACGTCCTGACTTTC
- - TRBJ2-1 TRBV6-4 CASSFQGQGEQFF TGTGCCAGCAGTTTTCAGGGGCAGGGTGAGCAGTTCTTC
TRBD2 - TRBJ2-5 TRBV30 CAWRDRGRGLAGQRVPETQYF TGTGCCTGGAGGGACAGGGGAAGGGGACTAGCGGGACAGAGAGTGCCGGAGACCCAGTACTTC
- - TRBJ2-1 TRBV18 CASSPARTYNEQFF TGTGCCAGCTCACCGGCGCGGACCTACAATGAGCAGTTCTTC
- - TRBJ2-5 TRBV19 CASSTLDEETQYF TGTGCCAGTAGTACCCTCGACGAAGAGACCCAGTACTTC
- - TRBJ2-7 TRBV7-2 CASSSVDEQYF TGTGCCAGCAGCTCCGTGGACGAGCAGTACTTC
TRBD1 - TRBJ2-7 TRBV18 CASSPTAGGTYEQYF TGTGCCAGCTCACCAACCGCAGGGGGCACCTACGAGCAGTACTTC
- - TRBJ2-1 TRBV15 CATSRPAPAVSEQFF TGTGCCACCAGCAGACCCGCCCCTGCGGTCAGTGAGCAGTTCTTC
- few TRBJ1-1 TRBV2 CASMNTEAFF TGTGCCAGCATGAACACTGAAGCTTTCTTT
TRBD1 - TRBJ2-2 TRBV30 CAWKRGRNTGELFF TGTGCCTGGAAGAGGGGGCGAAACACCGGGGAGCTGTTTTTT
- - TRBJ1-2 TRBV11-2 CASSYPRDPKRGYTF TGTGCCAGCAGCTACCCTAGGGACCCAAAACGGGGCTACACCTTC
TRBD1 - TRBJ1-4 TRBV9 CASSEGQGATNEKLFF TGTGCCAGCAGCGAGGGACAGGGGGCAACTAATGAAAAACTGTTTTTT
- - TRBJ2-5 TRBV4-1 CASSQDLAGLGTQYF TGCGCCAGCAGCCAAGATCTGGCCGGCCTCGGGACCCAGTACTTC
TRBD1 once TRBJ1-2 TRBV5-1 CASSPGTGIGYGYTF TGCGCCAGCAGCCCGGGGACAGGGATTGGCTATGGCTACACCTTC
- - TRBJ1-1 TRBV6-1 CASNPPGHSNTEAFF TGTGCCAGCAATCCCCCGGGACACTCGAACACTGAAGCTTTCTTT